This is a list of T cell receptor beta chains from one sample in a study of response to subunit inactivated influenza vaccine. TCRdb recomputed calls from the RT-PCR reads with MiXCR, one row per CDR3 protein. This sample has under 950,000 distinct CDR3 sequences; 21% occur once, and the top ten carry more than 8.5%. Specimen: PBMCs from blood, collected 5 days after vaccination. These receptors originate from a man aged 50 to 59 who received an inactivated influenza vaccine. CDR3s include the opening cysteine and the closing phenylalanine or tryptophan. Not all rows give a size; the values are once, few, many and, for expanded clones, a class.

v_call,j_call,clone_size,cdr3_aa
TRBV28,TRBJ2-1,-,CASSVSGDNEQFF
TRBV9,TRBJ2-5,-,CASSVGGRLQETQYF
TRBV5-1,TRBJ1-1,few,CASSLNPSGGTRSTEAFF
TRBV6-5,TRBJ1-6,-,CASRSRQGWSPLHF
TRBV20-1,TRBJ2-5,few,CSASEHQETQYF
TRBV7-9,TRBJ2-7,-,CASSNRDREGEQYF
TRBV11-2,TRBJ2-1,once,CASSPGLAAKKWSYNEQFF
TRBV29-1,TRBJ2-7,many,CSVVGAGTYEQYF
TRBV20-1,TRBJ1-1,-,CSNRGGIGTEAFF
TRBV5-1,TRBJ2-1,-,CASSSQTYNEQFF
TRBV10-3,TRBJ2-7,-,CAISTPGLAYEQYF
TRBV29-1,TRBJ2-2,few,CSVVGGGPNTGELFF
TRBV10-3,TRBJ1-3,-,CATRTGQTGNTIYF
TRBV12-3/TRBV12-4,TRBJ2-1,many,CASRPTSGVYNEQFF
TRBV29-1,TRBJ2-5,-,CSLMGQSQETQYF
TRBV3-1,TRBJ1-6,few,CASSPLGQENSPLHF
TRBV12-3/TRBV12-4,TRBJ2-1,few,CASSDRGKSYNEQFF
TRBV6-1,TRBJ2-7,few,CASSRQVTPLTEQYF
TRBV15,TRBJ2-1,few,CATSSRGGNEQFF
TRBV15,TRBJ2-3,few,CATSRLDTQYF
TRBV19,TRBJ2-3,-,CASSTGQGNSDTQYF
TRBV5-1,TRBJ2-6,few,CASSPRDRVTGANVLTF
TRBV29-1,TRBJ2-7,few,CSVASKPSYEQYF
TRBV20-1,TRBJ2-7,-,CSAQTSGHSYEQYF